These 5 T cell receptor beta chains came from one sample sequenced in a study of T cell responses to AZD1222 COVID-19 vaccine. Measured with immunoSEQ multiplex PCR; TCRdb has only the in-frame clones, and not every one. This sample has about 120,000 clones, with 75% to 95% found just once. The input for sequencing was peripheral blood, taken on day 0 of AZD1222 vaccination. Every receptor here comes from an adult in good health.

V is TRBV4-2 and J is TRBJ2-3; 7 bases agree with TRBD2. Germline CDR1 and CDR2: LGHNA and YNFKEQ. The CDR3 extends over 17 amino acids. The V gene end was trimmed by 0 bases and the J gene end by 1 base; junction bases not matched to a gene: 7. The CDR3 bases are TGTGCCAGCAGCCAAGAGGCGGGAGTAGCGGGCACAGATACGCAGTATTTT. The encoded protein is CASSQEAGVAGTDTQYF.

This clone was seen a single time. The gene calls are TRBV19 and TRBJ1-5, with a weak D call TRBD1 (5 bases). The V end lost 7 bases, the J end lost 2 bases, and 24 bases lay between the germline ends. This CDR3 is built from 18 residues. The germline CDR1 and CDR2 sequences are LNHDA and SQIVND (reference sequence). CDR3 sequence: CASTRGGPKRFGNQPQHF. DNA for the CDR3: TGTGCCAGTACCCGGGGGGGACCCAAAAGATTTGGCAATCAGCCCCAGCATTTT.

The chain employs TRBV7-3 and TRBJ2-2, with a weak D call TRBD1 (6 bases). V was clipped by 5 bases and J by 7 bases, with 20 bases between them. Germline V CDR1 and CDR2: SGHTA, FQGTGA. CDR3 length: 16 amino acids. CDR3 in amino acids: CASSQTGTSVVGELFF. Written as DNA, the CDR3 is TGTGCCAGCAGCCAAACCGGGACATCGGTGGTCGGGGAGCTGTTTTTT.

The V gene is TRBV11-1, the J gene TRBJ1-1, with 7 bases aligning to TRBD1. Germline V gene data show CDR1 as SGHAT and CDR2 as FQDESV (reference sequence). V dropped 5 bases and J dropped 0; count of bases not matched to a gene: 6. The CDR3 is 15 residues long. This CDR3 reads CASSQNRGMNTEAFF. The CDR3 DNA follows: TGTGCCAGCAGCCAAAACAGGGGCATGAACACTGAAGCTTTCTTT.

The V and J genes are TRBV5-1 and TRBJ2-7, with TRBD2 identical over 10 bases. From germline, CDR1 is SGHRS and CDR2 YFSETQ. Unmatched junction bases numbered 4, after V lost 3 bases and J lost 4 bases. The CDR3 runs to 14 residues. The DNA of the CDR3 is TGCGCCAGCAGCTCCGGGACTAGCGTTTACGAGCAGTACTTC. This codes for CASSSGTSVYEQYF. Full variable domain (rest looked up from reference TRBV5-1 and TRBJ2-7): KAGVTQTPRYLIKTRGQQVTLSCSPISGHRSVSWYQQTPGQGLQFLFEYFSETQRNKGNFPGRFSGRQFSNSRSEMNVSTLELGDSALYLCASSSGTSVYEQYFGPGTRLTVT.